The 13 T cell receptor beta chains below were found in one sample sequenced in a study of T-cell reconstitution after alpha-beta-depleted transplantation in children. Preparation of the TCRbeta library was carried out with unique molecular identifiers. TCRdb passed the PCR reads through MiXCR, listing each CDR3 protein once. The sample holds some 550,000 distinct CDR3 sequences; under 30% are singletons and the top ten take 13% to 15%. The sample was PBMCs, mostly from graft donor cells, taken 360 days after TCRalphabeta/CD19-depleted stem cell transplant. The receptors were sampled from a boy under three years old who had a stem cell transplant for acute myeloid leukemia, so the T cells may come from the graft donor.

This rearrangement joins TRBV25-1 to TRBJ2-1, with TRBD1 matching 9 bases. V was clipped by 6 bases and J by 9 bases; unmatched bases: 6. Germline CDR1 is MGHDK and CDR2 is SYGVNS. This CDR3 contains 13 residues. The CDR3, as DNA: TGTGCCAGCAGAAAACAGGGGGCAGGTGAGCAGTTCTTC. This gives the protein CASRKQGAGEQFF.

The V and J genes are TRBV10-2 and TRBJ2-6; D is unresolved. With 8 bases removed from V and 0 bases from J, the gap between germline ends came to 8 bases. This CDR3 region has 14 residues. Germline V lookup: CDR1 WSHSY, CDR2 SAAADI. This CDR3 reads CASGASSGANVLTF. For the CDR3, the DNA is TGCGCCAGCGGTGCAAGCTCTGGGGCCAACGTCCTGACTTTC.

This clonotype was observed at least ten times. This chain links TRBV6-2 or TRBV6-3 with TRBJ1-1; possibly TRBD1 for D (5 bases). Trimming shortened V by 10 bases and J by 6 bases, and 27 bases separated the two germline ends. CDR3 size: 16 residues. Germline V gene lookup returns CDR1 MNHEY and CDR2 SVGEGT. The CDR3 DNA is TGTGCCACAGTTGAGGCCGGTTCAGGGAGAGCCGCTGAAGCTTTCTTT. As protein: CATVEAGSGRAAEAFF.

This clonotype is a singleton in its sample. The chain employs TRBV30 and TRBJ2-5, with D possibly TRBD2 on 5 matching bases. This CDR3 spans 14 amino acids. Trimming pared 2 bases from V and 0 bases from J, leaving 10 bases between. CDR1 is GTSNPN, CDR2 SVGIG, per germline (reference sequence). In nucleotides, the CDR3 is TGTGCCTGGAGTCTCGGGAACTACCAAGAGACCCAGTACTTC. This translates into CAWSLGNYQETQYF. Full variable domain (rest looked up from reference TRBV30 and TRBJ2-5): SQTIHQWPATLVQPVGSPLSLECTVEGTSNPNLYWYRQAAGRGLQLLFYSVGIGQISSEVPQNLSASRPQDRQFILSSKKLLLSDSGFYLCAWSLGNYQETQYFGPGTRLLVL.

The V gene is TRBV15, the J gene TRBJ2-5; D is ambiguous. The germline V gene encodes CDR1 LNHNV and CDR2 YYDKDF (reference sequence). V lost 0 bases, J lost 5 bases, and 31 bases lay in between. This CDR3 contains 21 residues. For the CDR3, the DNA is TGTGCCACCAGCAGAGATCTAGGATTTTTCTACCGGAACCCTAGAAGGGAGACCCAGTACTTC. Protein: CATSRDLGFFYRNPRRETQYF.

This clonotype was counted only a few times. V is TRBV20-1 and J is TRBJ1-5, with TRBD1 identical over 8 bases. V dropped 4 bases and J dropped 0; count of bases not matched to a gene: 5. The CDR3 sequence is 15 residues long. Germline V gives CDR1 DFQATT, CDR2 SNEGSKA (reference sequence). The CDR3 loop is CSAKGQEYSNQPQHF. CDR3 sequence (DNA): TGCAGTGCTAAGGGACAGGAATATAGCAATCAGCCCCAGCATTTT.

This clonotype was seen more than once but under ten times. This sequence joins TRBV20-1 and TRBJ1-5, with TRBD1 identical over 7 bases. The CDR3 runs 15 residues. The ends lost 3 bases at V and 7 bases at J; junction bases unmatched: 12. Germline CDR1 is DFQATT and CDR2 is SNEGSKA (reference sequence). The DNA for the CDR3 is TGCAGTGCTAGGGAGACAGGGTTTATGAGCCAGCCCCAGCATTTT. Encoded protein: CSARETGFMSQPQHF.

This clonotype was seen ten or more times. V gene TRBV7-9 combines with J gene TRBJ2-6; 8 bases map to TRBD1. The germline V gene encodes CDR1 SEHNR and CDR2 FQNEAQ (reference sequence). The CDR3 sequence is 14 residues long. V trimming: 11 bases; J trimming: 2 bases; junction bases outside the gene matches: 5. The CDR3 DNA sequence: TGTGCCTGCCCCAGGGGGCCTGGGGCCAACGTCCTGACTTTC. This gives the protein CACPRGPGANVLTF.

This clonotype has ten or more counts. The chain carries TRBV20-1 and TRBJ2-2; D not resolved. V lost 6 bases and J 1 base, leaving 12 bases between the germline ends. The CDR3 consists of 14 residues. Germline loops: CDR1 DFQATT, CDR2 SNEGSKA (reference sequence). The CDR3 nucleotides are TGCAGTGCCAAAAAGGCCCAGAACACCGGGGAGCTGTTTTTT. As protein: CSAKKAQNTGELFF.

The table lists this clonotype with a few counts. The chain carries TRBV20-1 and TRBJ2-5; D is unclear. Germline V gives CDR1 DFQATT, CDR2 SNEGSKA (reference sequence). The length of the CDR3 is 12 residues. Trimming stripped 6 bases from V and 7 bases from J, with 15 bases between. CDR3 in DNA: TGCAGTGCGAGCGACTGGCTCGGGACCCAGTACTTC. It is translated as CSASDWLGTQYF.

This sequence joins TRBV24-1 and TRBJ2-5; D not resolved. The CDR3 extends over 14 amino acids. CDR1 is KGHDR and CDR2 is SFDVKD in the germline V gene. V lost 0 bases and J 4 bases, leaving 8 bases between the germline ends. DNA of the CDR3: TGTGCCACCAGTGATTTGCAAAATGGAGAGACCCAGTACTTC. Protein product: CATSDLQNGETQYF.

Comments on this clonotype: A far larger clone is only one base removed, so a read error is likely. The chain links TRBV20-1 to TRBJ1-1, with D perhaps matching TRBD1 (5 bases). The V gene's germline CDR1 is DFQATT and CDR2 SNEGSKA (reference sequence). This CDR3 spans 12 amino acids. The germline V and J ends were trimmed by 3 bases and 1 base, with 6 bases remaining between them. The CDR3 region has the DNA TGCAGTGCTAGCACAGGGAACACTGAAGCTTTCTTT. This gives the protein CSASTGNTEAFF.

The V call is TRBV7-2, the J call TRBJ2-3; no definite D call. Trimming removed 4 bases from V and 7 bases from J, with 9 bases in between. Looked up from germline, CDR1 is SGHTA and CDR2 is FQGNSA. The CDR3 covers 12 residues. The CDR3 is CASSSDHHTQYF. The CDR3 nucleotides read TGTGCCAGCAGCTCAGACCACCATACGCAGTATTTT.